This T cell receptor (beta chain) was recovered during a study of T cells in localized non-small cell lung cancer. Study conclusions and caveats: Among the top 100 tumor clones, a median about 57 appeared in adjacent lung.

Using immunoSEQ multiplex PCR, the repertoire was profiled, and TCRdb retains in-frame clones only, with some absent. This repertoire shows roughly 4,200 clones, over 30% found once; its top ten account for approximately 6.1%. The ends were cut back, 4 bases at V and 0 bases at J, with 9 bases in the middle. The V gene's germline CDR1 is SGHNT and CDR2 YENEEA. The CDR3 covers 14 residues. This clone was counted only a few times. Its specificity is unknown. The source material was lung tumor tissue, sampled before any cancer treatment. The J gene is TRBJ2-5, the V gene TRBV11-3, with D perhaps TRBD1 (6 bases). The source is a woman between 35 and 70 years old with stage I lung adenocarcinoma. The CDR3 bases are TGTGCCAGCAGCTACAGGGTGTACCAAGAGACCCAGTACTTC. This codes for CASSYRVYQETQYF.